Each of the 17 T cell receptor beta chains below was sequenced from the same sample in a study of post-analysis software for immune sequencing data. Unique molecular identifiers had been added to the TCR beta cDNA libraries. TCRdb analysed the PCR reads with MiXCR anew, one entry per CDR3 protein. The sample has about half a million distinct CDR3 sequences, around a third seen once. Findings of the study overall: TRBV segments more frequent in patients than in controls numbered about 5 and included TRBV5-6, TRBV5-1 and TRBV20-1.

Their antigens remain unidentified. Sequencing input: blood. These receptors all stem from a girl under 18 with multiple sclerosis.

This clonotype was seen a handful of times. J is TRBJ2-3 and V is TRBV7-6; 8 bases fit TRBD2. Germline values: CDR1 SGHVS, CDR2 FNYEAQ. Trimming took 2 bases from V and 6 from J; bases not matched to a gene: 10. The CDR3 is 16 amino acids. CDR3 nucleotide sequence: TGTGCCAGCAGCTTAATCAGCGGGGGCCTATCGGATACGCAGTATTTT. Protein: CASSLISGGLSDTQYF. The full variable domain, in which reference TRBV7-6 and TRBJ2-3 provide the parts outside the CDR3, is GAGVSQSPRYKVTKRGQDVALRCDPISGHVSLYWYRQALGQGPEFLTYFNYEAQQDKSGLPNDRFSAERPEGSISTLTIQRTEQRDSAMYRCASSLISGGLSDTQYFGPGTRLTVL.

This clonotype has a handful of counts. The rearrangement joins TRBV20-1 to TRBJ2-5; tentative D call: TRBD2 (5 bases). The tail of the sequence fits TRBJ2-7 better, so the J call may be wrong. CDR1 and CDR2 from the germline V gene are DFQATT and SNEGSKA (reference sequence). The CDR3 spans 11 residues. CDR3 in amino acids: CSARAGFEQYF. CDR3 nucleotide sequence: TGCAGTGCTAGAGCGGGGTTCGAGCAGTACTTC.

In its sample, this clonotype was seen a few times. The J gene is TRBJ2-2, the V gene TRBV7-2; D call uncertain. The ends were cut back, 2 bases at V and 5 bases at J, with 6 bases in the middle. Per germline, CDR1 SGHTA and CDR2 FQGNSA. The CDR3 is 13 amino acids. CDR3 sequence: CASSLIKTGELFF. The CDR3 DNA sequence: TGTGCCAGCAGCTTAATCAAGACCGGGGAGCTGTTTTTT.

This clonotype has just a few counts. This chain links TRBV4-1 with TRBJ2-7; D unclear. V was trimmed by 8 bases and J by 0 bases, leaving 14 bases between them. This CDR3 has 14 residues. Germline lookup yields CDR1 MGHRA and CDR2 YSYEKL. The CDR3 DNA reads TGCGCCAGCTCCCCTATCCAGAGCTCCTACGAGCAGTACTTC. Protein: CASSPIQSSYEQYF.

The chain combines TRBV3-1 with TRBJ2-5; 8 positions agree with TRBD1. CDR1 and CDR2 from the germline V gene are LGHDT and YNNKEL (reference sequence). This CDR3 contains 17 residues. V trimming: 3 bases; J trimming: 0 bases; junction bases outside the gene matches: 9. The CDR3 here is CASSHGTGTLNQETQYF. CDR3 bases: TGTGCCAGCAGCCATGGGACAGGAACGCTAAACCAAGAGACCCAGTACTTC.

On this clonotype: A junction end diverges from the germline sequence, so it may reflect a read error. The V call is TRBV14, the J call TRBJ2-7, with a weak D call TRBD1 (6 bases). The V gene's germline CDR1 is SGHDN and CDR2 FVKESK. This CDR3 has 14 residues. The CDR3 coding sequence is TGTGTCAGCAGCCAAGTTCCAGGGGCCTACGAGCAGTACTTC. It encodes CVSSQVPGAYEQYF.

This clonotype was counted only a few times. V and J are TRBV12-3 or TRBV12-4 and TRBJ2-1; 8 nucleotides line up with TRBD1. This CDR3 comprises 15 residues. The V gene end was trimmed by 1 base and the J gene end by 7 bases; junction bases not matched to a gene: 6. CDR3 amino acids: CASSLGQGAWNEQFF. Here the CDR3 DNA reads TGTGCCAGCAGTTTAGGGCAGGGGGCATGGAATGAGCAGTTCTTC.

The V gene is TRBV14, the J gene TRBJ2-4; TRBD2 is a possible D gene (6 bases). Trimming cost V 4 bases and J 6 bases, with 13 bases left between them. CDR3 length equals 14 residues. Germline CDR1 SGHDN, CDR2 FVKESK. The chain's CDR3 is CASSRGTPLNIQYF. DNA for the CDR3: TGTGCCAGCAGCCGCGGGACTCCTTTAAACATTCAGTACTTC.

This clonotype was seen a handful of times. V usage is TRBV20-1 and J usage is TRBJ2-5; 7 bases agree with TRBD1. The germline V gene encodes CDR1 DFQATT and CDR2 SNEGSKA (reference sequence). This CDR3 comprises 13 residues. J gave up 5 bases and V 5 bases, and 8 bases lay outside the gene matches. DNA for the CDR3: TGCAGTGCTGATACAGGGGTGGGGGAGACCCAGTACTTC. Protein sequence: CSADTGVGETQYF.

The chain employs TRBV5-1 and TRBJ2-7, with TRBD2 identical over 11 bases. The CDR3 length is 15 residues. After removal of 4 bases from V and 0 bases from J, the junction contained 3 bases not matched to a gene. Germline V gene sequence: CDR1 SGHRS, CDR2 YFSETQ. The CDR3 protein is CASSEGLAGSYEQYF. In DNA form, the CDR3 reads TGCGCCAGCAGCGAAGGACTAGCGGGCTCCTACGAGCAGTACTTC.

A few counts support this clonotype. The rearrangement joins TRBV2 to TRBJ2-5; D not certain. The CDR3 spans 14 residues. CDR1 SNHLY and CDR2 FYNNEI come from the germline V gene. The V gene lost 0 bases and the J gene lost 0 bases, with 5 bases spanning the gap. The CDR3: CASSEAVYQETQYF. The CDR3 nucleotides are TGTGCCAGCAGTGAAGCCGTCTACCAAGAGACCCAGTACTTC.

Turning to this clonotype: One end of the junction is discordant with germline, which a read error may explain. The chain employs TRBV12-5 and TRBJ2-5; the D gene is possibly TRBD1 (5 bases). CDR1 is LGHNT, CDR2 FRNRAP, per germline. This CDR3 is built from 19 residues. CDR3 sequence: CASGSGDSPDPMVQEPQYF. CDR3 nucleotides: TGTGCTAGTGGTTCCGGCGACAGTCCAGACCCTATGGTACAAGAGCCCCAGTACTTC.

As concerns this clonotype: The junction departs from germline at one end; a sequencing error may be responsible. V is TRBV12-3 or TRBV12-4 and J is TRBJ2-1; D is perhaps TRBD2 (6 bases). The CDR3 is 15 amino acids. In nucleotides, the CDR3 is TGTGCCGGCAGTCCGACTAGGCTAGTGTACAATGTGCAGTTCTTC. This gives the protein CAGSPTRLVYNVQFF.

CDR3 nucleotide sequence: TGTGCCAGCAGCCGTGGGACAGTGATTTCGTACGAGCAGTACTTC. Translated: CASSRGTVISYEQYF. This sequence joins TRBV14 and TRBJ2-7; 7 nucleotides agree with TRBD1. The CDR3 covers 15 residues. After removal of 4 bases from V and 4 bases from J, the junction contained 10 bases not matched to a gene. Germline assignment: CDR1 SGHDN and CDR2 FVKESK. The full variable domain, with the rest looked up from reference TRBV14 and TRBJ2-7, is EAGVTQFPSHSVIEKGQTVTLRCDPISGHDNLYWYRRVMGKEIKFLLHFVKESKQDESGMPNNRFLAERTGGTYSTLKVQPAELEDSGVYFCASSRGTVISYEQYFGPGTRLTVT.

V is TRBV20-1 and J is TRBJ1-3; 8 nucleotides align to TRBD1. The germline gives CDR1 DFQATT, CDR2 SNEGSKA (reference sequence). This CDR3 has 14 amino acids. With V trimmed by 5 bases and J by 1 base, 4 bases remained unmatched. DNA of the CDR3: TGCAGTGCTCCGGGACAGGCATCTGGAAACACCATATATTTT. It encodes CSAPGQASGNTIYF.

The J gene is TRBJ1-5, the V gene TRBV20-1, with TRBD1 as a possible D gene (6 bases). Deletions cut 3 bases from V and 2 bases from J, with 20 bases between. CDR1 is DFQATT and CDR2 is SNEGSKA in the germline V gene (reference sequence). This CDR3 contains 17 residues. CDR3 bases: TGCAGTGCTAGTCGGGGGGCCCCACGACCGGGCAATCAGCCCCAGCATTTT. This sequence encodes CSASRGAPRPGNQPQHF.

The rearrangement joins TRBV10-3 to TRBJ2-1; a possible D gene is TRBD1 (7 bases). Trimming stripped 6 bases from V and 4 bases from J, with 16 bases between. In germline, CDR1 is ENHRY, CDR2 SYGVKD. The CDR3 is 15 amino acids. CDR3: CAIRGGRDSYNEQFF. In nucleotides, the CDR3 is TGTGCCATCAGAGGGGGCCGGGACTCGTACAATGAGCAGTTCTTC.